This TCR beta chain was captured by sequencing in a study of CD8 T cells in ankylosing spondylitis. Study findings and constraints: Reports of some motif variants in reactive arthritis synovial fluid and blood predate this one. There was a TCR beta motif, made of several highly homologous variants, that appeared characteristic of ankylosing spondylitis blood. Relatively scarce in peripheral blood, disease-linked clones were CD8+. Disease-linked clones reportedly showed significant enrichment in matched ankylosing spondylitis synovial fluid.

With molecular barcodes, quantitative 5'-RACE was used to make the TCR beta libraries. MiXCR, applied by TCRdb to the 5' RACE reads, yields one record per CDR3 protein. This table holds a few hundred thousand distinct CDR3 sequences, roughly 12% found once. The CDR3 has 15 amino acids. Germline V gives CDR1 LNHNV, CDR2 YYDKDF (reference sequence). V was trimmed by 3 bases and J by 4 bases, leaving 16 bases between them. To note about this clonotype: What it binds is unknown.

The chain employs TRBV15 and TRBJ2-7, with TRBD1 as a possible D gene (6 bases). The sequence derives from a male donor with ankylosing spondylitis. The source material was blood, either unsorted or a sorted T cell fraction (not recorded which). The CDR3 sequence: CATSRGKDSSYEQYF. CDR3 nucleotides: TGTGCCACCAGCAGGGGCAAGGACAGTTCTTACGAGCAGTACTTC.